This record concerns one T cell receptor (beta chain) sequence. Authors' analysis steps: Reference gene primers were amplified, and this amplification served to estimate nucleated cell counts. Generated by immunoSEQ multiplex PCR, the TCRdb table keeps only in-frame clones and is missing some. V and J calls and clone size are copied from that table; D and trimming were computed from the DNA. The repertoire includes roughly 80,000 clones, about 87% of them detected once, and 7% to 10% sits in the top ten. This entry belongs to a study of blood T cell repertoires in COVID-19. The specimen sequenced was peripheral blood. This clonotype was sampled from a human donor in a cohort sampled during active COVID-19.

Here the CDR3 reads CASSQDWGTSYGYTF. CDR3 DNA: TGTGCCAGCAGCCAAGATTGGGGGACATCCTATGGCTACACCTTC. This sequence joins TRBV3-1 (or the pseudogene TRBV3-2) and TRBJ1-2; tentatively, D is TRBD1 (6 bases). Germline V gives CDR1 LGHDT, CDR2 YNNKEL (reference sequence). The CDR3 loop spans 15 amino acids. V was trimmed by 0 bases and J by 4 bases, leaving 12 bases between them.